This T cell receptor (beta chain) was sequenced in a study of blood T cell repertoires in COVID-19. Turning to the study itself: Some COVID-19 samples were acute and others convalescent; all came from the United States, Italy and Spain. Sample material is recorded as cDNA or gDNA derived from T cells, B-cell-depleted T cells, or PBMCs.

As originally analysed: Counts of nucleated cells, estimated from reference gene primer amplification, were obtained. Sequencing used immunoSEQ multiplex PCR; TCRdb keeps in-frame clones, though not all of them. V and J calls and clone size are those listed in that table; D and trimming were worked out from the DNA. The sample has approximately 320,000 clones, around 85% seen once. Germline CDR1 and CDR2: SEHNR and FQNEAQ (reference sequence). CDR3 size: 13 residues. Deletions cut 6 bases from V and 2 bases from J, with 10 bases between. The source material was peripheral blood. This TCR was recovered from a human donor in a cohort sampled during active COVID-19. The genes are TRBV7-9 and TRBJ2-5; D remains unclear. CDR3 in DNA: TGTGCCAGCAGATTGGCAGATCAAGAGACCCAGTACTTC. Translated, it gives CASRLADQETQYF.